The source of this T cell receptor (beta chain) is a study of cytomegalovirus exposure and HLA in healthy donors. Study conclusions and caveats: As a later analysis showed, a missense DCLRE1C variant was linked to trimming of TCR beta V- and J-genes. Confirmation was obtained in vitro that a few CMV-associated chains are specific for CMV antigens. Most TCR beta V segments were productive about 87% or about 30% of the time in an earlier analysis.

This clone was counted a few times. Its antigen is undetermined. In the PCR, 60 Vbeta and 13 Jbeta primers were used. Assay: immunoSEQ multiplex PCR; the TCRdb copy retains only in-frame clones and omits some. The table has tens of thousands of clones, approximately 68% seen once. Trimming cost V 3 bases and J 6 bases, with 12 bases left between them. Germline lookup yields CDR1 MDHEN and CDR2 SYDVKM. The length of the CDR3 is 13 residues. This receptor was obtained from a woman between 45 and 65 years old in good health and CMV-seropositive. The gene calls are TRBV28 and TRBJ2-7; no clear D. Sample: PBMCs. CDR3 protein: CASSLASHPEQYF. The CDR3, as DNA: TGTGCCAGCAGTTTGGCCTCCCACCCCGAGCAGTACTTC.